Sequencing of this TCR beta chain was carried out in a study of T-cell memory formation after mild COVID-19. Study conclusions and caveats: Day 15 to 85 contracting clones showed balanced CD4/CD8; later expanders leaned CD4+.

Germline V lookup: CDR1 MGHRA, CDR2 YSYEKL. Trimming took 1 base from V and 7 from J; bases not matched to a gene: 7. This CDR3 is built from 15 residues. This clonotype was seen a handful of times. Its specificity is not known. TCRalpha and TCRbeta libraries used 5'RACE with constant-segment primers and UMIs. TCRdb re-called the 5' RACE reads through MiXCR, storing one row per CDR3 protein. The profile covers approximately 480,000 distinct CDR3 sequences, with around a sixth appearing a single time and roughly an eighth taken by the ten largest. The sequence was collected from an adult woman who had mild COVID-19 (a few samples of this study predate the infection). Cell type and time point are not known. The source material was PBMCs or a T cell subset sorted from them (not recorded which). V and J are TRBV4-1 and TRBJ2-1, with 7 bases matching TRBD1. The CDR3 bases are TGCGCCAGCAGCCAAGGGGACAGAAGTCGGAATGAGCAGTTCTTC. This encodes CASSQGDRSRNEQFF.